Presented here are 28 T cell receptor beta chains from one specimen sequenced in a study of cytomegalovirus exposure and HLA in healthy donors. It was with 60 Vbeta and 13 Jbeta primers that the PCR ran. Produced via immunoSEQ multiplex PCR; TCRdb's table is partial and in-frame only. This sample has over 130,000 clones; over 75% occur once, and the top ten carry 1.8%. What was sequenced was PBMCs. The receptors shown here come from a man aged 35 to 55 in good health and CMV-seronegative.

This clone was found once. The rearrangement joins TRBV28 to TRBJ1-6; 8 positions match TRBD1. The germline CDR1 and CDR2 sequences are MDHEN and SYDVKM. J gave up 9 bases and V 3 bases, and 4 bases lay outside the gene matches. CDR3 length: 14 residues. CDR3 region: CASSLTGDGSPLHF. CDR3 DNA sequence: TGTGCCAGCAGTTTGACAGGGGACGGTTCACCCCTCCACTTT.

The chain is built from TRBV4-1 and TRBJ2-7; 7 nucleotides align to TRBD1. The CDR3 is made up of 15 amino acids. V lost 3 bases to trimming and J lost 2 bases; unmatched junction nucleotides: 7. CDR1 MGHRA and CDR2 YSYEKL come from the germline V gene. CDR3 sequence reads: CASSQVRDRAYEQYF. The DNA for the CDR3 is TGCGCCAGCAGCCAGGTTCGGGACAGAGCCTACGAGCAGTACTTC.

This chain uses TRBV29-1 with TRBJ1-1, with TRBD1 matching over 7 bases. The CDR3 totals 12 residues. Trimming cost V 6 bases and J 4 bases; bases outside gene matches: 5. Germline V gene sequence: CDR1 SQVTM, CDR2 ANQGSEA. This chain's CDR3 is CSVQGFSTEAFF. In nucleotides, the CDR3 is TGCAGCGTACAGGGGTTTAGCACTGAAGCTTTCTTT.

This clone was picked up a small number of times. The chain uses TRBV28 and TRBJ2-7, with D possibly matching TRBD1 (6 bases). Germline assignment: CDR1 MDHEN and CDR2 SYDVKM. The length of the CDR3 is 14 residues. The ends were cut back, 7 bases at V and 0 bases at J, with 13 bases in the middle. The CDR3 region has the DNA TGTGCCAGCAAACTGACAGGTCGCTCCTACGAGCAGTACTTC. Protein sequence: CASKLTGRSYEQYF.

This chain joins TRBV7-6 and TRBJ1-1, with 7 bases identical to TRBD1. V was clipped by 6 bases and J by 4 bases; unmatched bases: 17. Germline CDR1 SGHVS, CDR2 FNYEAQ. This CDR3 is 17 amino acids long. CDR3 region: CASSPGTARAGGTEAFF. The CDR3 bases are TGTGCCAGCAGTCCTGGGACAGCCCGCGCGGGGGGCACTGAAGCTTTCTTT.

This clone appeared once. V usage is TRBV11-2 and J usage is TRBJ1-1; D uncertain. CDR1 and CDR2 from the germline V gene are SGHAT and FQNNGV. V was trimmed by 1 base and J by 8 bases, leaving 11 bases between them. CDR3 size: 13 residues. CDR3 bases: TGTGCCAGCAGCTTAGGAGAGGGCTTGGAAGCTTTCTTT. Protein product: CASSLGEGLEAFF.

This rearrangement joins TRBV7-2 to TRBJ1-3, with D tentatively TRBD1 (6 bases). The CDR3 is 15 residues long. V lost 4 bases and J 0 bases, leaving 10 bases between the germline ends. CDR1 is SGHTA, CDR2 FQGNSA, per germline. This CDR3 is CASSSNRASGNTIYF. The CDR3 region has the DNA TGTGCCAGCAGCTCAAACAGGGCCTCTGGAAACACCATATATTTT.

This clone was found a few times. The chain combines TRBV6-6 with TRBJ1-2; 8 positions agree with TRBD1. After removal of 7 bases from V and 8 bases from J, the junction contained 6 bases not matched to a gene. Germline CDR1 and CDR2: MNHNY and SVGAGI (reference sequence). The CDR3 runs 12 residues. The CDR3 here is CASTQGAPGYTF. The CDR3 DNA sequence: TGTGCCAGCACCCAGGGGGCGCCAGGCTACACCTTC.

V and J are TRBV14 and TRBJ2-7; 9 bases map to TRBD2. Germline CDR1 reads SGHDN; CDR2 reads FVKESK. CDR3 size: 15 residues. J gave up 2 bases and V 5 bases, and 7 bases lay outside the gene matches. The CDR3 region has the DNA TGTGCCAGCAGCAGAGGCCCTAGCGGGACCTACGAGCAGTACTTC. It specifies CASSRGPSGTYEQYF.

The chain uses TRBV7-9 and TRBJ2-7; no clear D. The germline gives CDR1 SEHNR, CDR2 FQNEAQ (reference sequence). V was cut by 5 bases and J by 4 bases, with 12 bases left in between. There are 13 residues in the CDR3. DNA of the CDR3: TGTGCCAGCAGCCCGGAGAGCGATTACGAGCAGTACTTC. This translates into CASSPESDYEQYF.

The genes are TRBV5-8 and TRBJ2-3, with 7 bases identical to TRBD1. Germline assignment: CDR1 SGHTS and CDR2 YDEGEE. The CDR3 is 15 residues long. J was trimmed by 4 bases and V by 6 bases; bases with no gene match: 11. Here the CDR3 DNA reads TGTGCCAGCAACCAACAGGGGCGCTGGGCAGATACGCAGTATTTT. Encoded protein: CASNQQGRWADTQYF.

As DNA, the CDR3 is TGTGCCAGCATCGGCAGGGGCCTGGGTAACTATGGCTACACCTTC. The encoded protein is CASIGRGLGNYGYTF. The rearrangement uses TRBV28 and TRBJ1-2, with a tentative D call TRBD1 (6 bases). Trimming stripped 7 bases from V and 1 base from J, with 16 bases between. Germline V lookup: CDR1 MDHEN, CDR2 SYDVKM. The CDR3 is 15 residues long.

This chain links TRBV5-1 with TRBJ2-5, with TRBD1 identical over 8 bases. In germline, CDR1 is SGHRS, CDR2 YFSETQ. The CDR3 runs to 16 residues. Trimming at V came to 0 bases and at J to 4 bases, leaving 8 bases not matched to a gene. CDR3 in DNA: TGCGCCAGCAGCTTGGCCATGACAGGGGATAGAGAGACCCAGTACTTC. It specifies CASSLAMTGDRETQYF.

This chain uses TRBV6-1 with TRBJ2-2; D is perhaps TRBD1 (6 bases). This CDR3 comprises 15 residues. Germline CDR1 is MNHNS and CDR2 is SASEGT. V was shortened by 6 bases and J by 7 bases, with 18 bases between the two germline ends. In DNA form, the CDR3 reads TGTGCCAGCAGAGAATCTGGGGGCGCGAACGGGGAGCTGTTTTTT. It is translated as CASRESGGANGELFF.

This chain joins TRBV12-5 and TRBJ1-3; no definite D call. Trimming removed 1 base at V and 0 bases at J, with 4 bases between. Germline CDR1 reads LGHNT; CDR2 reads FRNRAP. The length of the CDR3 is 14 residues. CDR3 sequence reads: CASGLEYSGNTIYF. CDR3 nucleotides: TGTGCTAGTGGTTTGGAATACTCTGGAAACACCATATATTTT. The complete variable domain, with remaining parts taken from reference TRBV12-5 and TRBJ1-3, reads DARVTQTPRHKVTEMGQEVTMRCQPILGHNTVFWYRQTMMQGLELLAYFRNRAPLDDSGMPKDRFSAEMPDATLATLKIQPSEPRDSAVYFCASGLEYSGNTIYFGEGSWLTVV.

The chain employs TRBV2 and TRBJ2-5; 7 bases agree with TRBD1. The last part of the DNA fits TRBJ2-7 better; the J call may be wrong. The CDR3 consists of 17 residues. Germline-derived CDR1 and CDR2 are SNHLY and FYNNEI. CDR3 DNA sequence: TGTGCCAGCAGTCCAGGAAGGACAGGCGGCCCCTCCTACGAGCAGTACTTC. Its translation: CASSPGRTGGPSYEQYF.

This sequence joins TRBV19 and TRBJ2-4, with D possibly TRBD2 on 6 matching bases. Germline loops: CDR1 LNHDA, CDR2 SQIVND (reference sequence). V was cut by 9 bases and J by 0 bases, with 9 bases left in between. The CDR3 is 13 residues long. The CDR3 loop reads CASGDSAKNIQYF. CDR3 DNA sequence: TGTGCCAGCGGGGACTCAGCCAAAAACATTCAGTACTTC.

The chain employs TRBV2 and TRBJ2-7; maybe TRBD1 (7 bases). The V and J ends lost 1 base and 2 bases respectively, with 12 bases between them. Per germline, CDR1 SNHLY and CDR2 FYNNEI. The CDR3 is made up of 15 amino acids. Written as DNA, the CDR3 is TGTGCCAGCAGTGAAGAGGGGGCGGGGACCTACGAGCAGTACTTC. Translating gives CASSEEGAGTYEQYF.

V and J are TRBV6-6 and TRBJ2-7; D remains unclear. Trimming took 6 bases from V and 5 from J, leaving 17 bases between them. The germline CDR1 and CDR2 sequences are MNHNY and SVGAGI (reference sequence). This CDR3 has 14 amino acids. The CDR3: CASSPTSAAHEQYF. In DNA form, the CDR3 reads TGTGCCAGCAGCCCGACTTCGGCAGCCCACGAGCAGTACTTC.

The CDR3 is CASSYRDRGTYEQYF. In nucleotides, the CDR3 is TGTGCCAGCAGTTACAGGGACAGGGGAACCTACGAGCAGTACTTC. The gene calls are TRBV6-5 and TRBJ2-7; 10 nucleotides align to TRBD1. The CDR3 sequence is 15 residues long. With 2 bases clipped from V and 2 bases from J, the junction kept 3 bases outside the gene matches. The germline CDR1 and CDR2 sequences are MNHEY and SVGAGI.

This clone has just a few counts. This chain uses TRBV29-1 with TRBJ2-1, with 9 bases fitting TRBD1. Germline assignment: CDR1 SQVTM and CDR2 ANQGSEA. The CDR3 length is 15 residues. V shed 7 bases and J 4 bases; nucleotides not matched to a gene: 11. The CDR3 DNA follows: TGCAGCGCCTTGCCGGGACAGGGCTTATACAATGAGCAGTTCTTC. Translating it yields CSALPGQGLYNEQFF.

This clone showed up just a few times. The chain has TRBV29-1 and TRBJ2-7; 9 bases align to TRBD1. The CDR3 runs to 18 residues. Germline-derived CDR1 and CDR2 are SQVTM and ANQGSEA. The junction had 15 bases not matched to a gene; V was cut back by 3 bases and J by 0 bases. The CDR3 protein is CSVEPGTGLTSHSYEQYF. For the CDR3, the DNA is TGCAGCGTTGAGCCCGGGACAGGGCTAACATCCCACTCCTACGAGCAGTACTTC.

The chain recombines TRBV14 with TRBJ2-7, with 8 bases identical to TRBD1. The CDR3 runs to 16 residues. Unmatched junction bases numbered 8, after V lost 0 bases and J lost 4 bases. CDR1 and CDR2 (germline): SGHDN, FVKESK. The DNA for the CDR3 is TGTGCCAGCAGCCAAGATCTCGGGACAGGCCATTACGAGCAGTACTTC. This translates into CASSQDLGTGHYEQYF.

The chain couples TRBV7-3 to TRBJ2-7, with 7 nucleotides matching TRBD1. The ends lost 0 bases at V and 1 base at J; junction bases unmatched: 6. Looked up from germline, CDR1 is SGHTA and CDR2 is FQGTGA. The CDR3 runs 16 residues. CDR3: CASSLTLGQNSYEQYF. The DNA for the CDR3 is TGTGCCAGCAGCTTAACGTTGGGACAGAATTCCTACGAGCAGTACTTC.

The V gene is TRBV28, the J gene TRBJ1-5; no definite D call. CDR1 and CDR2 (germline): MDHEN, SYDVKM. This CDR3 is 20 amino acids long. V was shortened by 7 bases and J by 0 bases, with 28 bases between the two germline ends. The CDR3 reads CASTVYPPLAERYSNQPQHF. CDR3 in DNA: TGTGCCAGCACAGTTTACCCCCCCCTTGCCGAGAGGTATAGCAATCAGCCCCAGCATTTT.

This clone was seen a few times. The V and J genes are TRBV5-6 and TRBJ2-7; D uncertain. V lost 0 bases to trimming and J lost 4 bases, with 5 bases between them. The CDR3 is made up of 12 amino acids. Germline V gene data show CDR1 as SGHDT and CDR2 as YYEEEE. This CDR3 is CASSLGGYEQYF. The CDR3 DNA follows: TGTGCCAGCAGCTTGGGAGGTTACGAGCAGTACTTC.

CDR3 DNA: TGTGCCAGCAGTTCCACACGGCTAGCGGGGGGGAATGAGCAGTTCTTC. This encodes CASSSTRLAGGNEQFF. V and J are TRBV27 and TRBJ2-1; TRBD2 aligns across 12 bases. This CDR3 is built from 16 residues. Trimming cost V 4 bases and J 7 bases; bases outside gene matches: 8. Germline V gives CDR1 MNHEY, CDR2 SMNVEV (reference sequence).

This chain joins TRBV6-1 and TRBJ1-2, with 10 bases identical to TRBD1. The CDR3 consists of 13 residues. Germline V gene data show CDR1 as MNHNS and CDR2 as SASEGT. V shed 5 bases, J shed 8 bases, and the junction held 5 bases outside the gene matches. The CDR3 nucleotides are TGTGCCAGCAGTAGGGACAGGGGCTACGGCTACACCTTC. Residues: CASSRDRGYGYTF.